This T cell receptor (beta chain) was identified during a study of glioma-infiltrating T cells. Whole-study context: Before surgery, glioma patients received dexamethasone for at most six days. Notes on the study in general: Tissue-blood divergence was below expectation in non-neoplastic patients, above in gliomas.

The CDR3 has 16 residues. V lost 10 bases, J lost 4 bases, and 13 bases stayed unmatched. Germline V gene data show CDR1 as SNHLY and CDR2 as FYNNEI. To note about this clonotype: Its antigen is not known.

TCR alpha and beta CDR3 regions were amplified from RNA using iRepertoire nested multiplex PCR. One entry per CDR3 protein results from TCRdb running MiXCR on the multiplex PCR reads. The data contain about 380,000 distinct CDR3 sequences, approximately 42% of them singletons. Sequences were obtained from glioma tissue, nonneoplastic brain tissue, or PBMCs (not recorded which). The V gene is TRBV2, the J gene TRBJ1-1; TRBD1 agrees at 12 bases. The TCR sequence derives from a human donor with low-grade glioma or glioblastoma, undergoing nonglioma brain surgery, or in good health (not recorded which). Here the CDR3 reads CAKRIGTGGFGTEAFF. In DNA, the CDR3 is TGTGCCAAACGAATAGGGACAGGGGGCTTCGGCACTGAAGCTTTCTTT.